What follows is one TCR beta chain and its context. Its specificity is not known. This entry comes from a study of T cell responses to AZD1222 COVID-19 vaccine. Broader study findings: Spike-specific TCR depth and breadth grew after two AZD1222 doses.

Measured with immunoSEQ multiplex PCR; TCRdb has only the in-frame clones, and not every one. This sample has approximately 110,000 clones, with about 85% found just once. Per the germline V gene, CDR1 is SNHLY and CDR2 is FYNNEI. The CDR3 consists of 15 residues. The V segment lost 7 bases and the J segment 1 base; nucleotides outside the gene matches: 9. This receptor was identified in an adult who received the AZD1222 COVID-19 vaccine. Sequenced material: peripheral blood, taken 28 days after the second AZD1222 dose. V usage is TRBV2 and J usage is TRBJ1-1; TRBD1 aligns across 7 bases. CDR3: CASIRMQGENTEAFF. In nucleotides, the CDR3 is TGTGCCAGCATCAGGATGCAGGGGGAGAACACTGAAGCTTTCTTT. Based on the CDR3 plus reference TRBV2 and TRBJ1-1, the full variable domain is EPEVTQTPSHQVTQMGQEVILRCVPISNHLYFYWYRQILGQKVEFLVSFYNNEISEKSEIFDDQFSVERPDGSNFTLKIRSTKLEDSAMYFCASIRMQGENTEAFFGQGTRLTVV.